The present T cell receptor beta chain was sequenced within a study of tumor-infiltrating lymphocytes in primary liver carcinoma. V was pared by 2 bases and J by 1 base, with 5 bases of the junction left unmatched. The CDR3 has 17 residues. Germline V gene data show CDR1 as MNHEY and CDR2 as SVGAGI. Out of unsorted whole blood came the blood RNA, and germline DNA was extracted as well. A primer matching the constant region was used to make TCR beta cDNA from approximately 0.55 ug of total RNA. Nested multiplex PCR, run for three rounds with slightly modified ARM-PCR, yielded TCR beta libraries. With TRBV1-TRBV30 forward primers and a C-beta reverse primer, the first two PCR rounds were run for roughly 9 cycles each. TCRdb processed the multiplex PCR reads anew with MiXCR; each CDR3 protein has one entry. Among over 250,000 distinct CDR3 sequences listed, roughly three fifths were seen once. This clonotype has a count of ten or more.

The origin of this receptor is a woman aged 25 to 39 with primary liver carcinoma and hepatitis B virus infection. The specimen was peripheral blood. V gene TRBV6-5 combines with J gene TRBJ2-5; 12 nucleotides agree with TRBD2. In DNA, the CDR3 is TGTGCCAGCAGTTACGCCCGGACTAGCGGGGCCCAAGAGACCCAGTACTTC. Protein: CASSYARTSGAQETQYF.